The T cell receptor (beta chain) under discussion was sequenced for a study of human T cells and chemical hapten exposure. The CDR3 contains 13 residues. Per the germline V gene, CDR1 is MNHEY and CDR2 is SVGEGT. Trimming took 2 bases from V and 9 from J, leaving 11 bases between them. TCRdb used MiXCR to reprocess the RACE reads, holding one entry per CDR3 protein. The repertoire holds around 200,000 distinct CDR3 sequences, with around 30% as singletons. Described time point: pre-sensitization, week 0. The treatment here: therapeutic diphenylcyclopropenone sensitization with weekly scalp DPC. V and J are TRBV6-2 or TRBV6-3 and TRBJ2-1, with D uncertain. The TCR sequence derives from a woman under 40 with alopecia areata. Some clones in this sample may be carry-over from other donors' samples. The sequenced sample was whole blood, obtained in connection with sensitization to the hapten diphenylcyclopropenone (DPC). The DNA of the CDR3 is TGTGCCAGCAGTTACGGCATTGTCGGTGAGCAGTTCTTC. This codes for CASSYGIVGEQFF.